The TCR beta chain described here comes from a study of blood T cell repertoires in COVID-19. At the level of the study: Sites across the United States, Italy and Spain contributed samples from acute and convalescent COVID-19. T cells, B-cell-depleted T cells, or PBMCs provided the cDNA or gDNA that served as material.

TCRdb's copy holds only in-frame clones and misses some; the assay was immunoSEQ multiplex PCR. Among 100,000 to 130,000 clones, roughly 84% were seen once, and the ten largest hold roughly 4.3%. The ends were cut back, 1 base at V and 8 bases at J, with 14 bases in the middle. The length of the CDR3 is 14 residues. From germline, CDR1 is LGHDT and CDR2 YNNKEL (reference sequence). The sequenced sample was peripheral blood. The TCR comes from a human donor in a cohort sampled during active COVID-19. The chain carries TRBV3-1 (or the pseudogene TRBV3-2) and TRBJ1-2; tentatively, D is TRBD1 (6 bases). The CDR3 nucleotides read TGTGCCAGCAGCCAAGGGCAGGGGACGGGCGGCTACACCTTC. As protein: CASSQGQGTGGYTF.